The TCR beta chain described here comes from a study of Graves' ophthalmopathy and Graves' hyperthyroidism. V dropped 6 bases and J dropped 6; count of bases not matched to a gene: 8. The CDR3 sequence is 14 residues long. Germline lookup yields CDR1 MNHEY and CDR2 SVGEGT. This clonotype appeared many times. A much larger clone differs by one base, so this may be a read error. Since the CDR3 does not end with the conserved phenylalanine or tryptophan, this likely comes from a read error. Beta-chain TCR CDR3 regions were amplified from RNA transcripts. HTBI primers primed a first-round RT-PCR, and a second-round multiplex PCR followed. TCRdb used MiXCR to reprocess the multiplex PCR reads, holding one entry per CDR3 protein. Here the sample spans about 620,000 distinct CDR3 sequences, 22% being singletons.

The chain links TRBV6-2 or TRBV6-3 to TRBJ1-2, with 9 bases fitting TRBD1. Sequencing used peripheral blood. The receptor was derived from a woman in her late teens or twenties with stable Graves' hyperthyroidism. Some clones in this sample may be carry-over from other donors' samples. CDR3 coding DNA: TGTGCCAGCAGCCCTGGGACAGGGAGGCATGGCTACACCCTC. As protein: CASSPGTGRHGYTL.